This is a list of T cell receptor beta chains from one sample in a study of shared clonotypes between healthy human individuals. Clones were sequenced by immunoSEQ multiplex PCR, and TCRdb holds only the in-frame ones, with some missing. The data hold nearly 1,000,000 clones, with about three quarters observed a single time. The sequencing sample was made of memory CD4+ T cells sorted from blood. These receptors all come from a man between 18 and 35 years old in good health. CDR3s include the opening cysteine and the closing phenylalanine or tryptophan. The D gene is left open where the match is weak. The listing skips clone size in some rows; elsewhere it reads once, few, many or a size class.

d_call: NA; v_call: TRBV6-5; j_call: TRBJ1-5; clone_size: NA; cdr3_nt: TGTGCCAGCAAGATCGACAGTGGGAGTCAGCCCCAGCATTTT; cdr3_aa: CASKIDSGSQPQHF
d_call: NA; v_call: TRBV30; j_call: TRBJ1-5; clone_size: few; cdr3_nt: TGTGCCTGGAGTGATTCGAGGCAGCCCCAGCATTTT; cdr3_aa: CAWSDSRQPQHF
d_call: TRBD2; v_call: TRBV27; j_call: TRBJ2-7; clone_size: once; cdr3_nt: TGTGCCAGCAGTTTAGTTAGCGGGAGCCACGAGCAGTACTTC; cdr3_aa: CASSLVSGSHEQYF
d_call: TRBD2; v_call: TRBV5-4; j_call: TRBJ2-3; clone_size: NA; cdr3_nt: TGTGCCAGCAGTTCCTGGACTAGCCGGAGCACAGATACGCAGTATTTT; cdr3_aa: CASSSWTSRSTDTQYF
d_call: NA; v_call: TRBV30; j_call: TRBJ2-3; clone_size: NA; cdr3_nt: TGTGCCTTCGACCTCCAGACAGATACGCAGTATTTT; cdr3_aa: CAFDLQTDTQYF
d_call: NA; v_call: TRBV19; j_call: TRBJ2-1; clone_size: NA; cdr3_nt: TGTGCCAGTAGCCCGGGACGCCCCTCCAGTGAGCAGTTCTTC; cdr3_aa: CASSPGRPSSEQFF
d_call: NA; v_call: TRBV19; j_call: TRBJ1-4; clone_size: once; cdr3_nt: TGTGCCAGTAGCTTGTACGGGACAACTAATGAAAAACTGTTTTTT; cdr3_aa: CASSLYGTTNEKLFF
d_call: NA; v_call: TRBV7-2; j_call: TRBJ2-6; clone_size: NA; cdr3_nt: TGTGCCAGCAGCCTCGGCCTCTCTGGGGCCAACGTCCTGACTTTC; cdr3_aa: CASSLGLSGANVLTF
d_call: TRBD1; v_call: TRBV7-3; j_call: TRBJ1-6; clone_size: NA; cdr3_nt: TGTGCCAGCAGCACGGACAGGGGTTCACCCCTCCACTTT; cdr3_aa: CASSTDRGSPLHF
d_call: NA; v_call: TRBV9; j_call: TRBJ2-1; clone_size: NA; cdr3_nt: TGTGCCAGCAGCGTAGACGCAGGTAATTACAATGAGCAGTTCTTC; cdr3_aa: CASSVDAGNYNEQFF
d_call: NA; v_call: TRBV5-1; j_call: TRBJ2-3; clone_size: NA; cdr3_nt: TGCGCCAGCAGCTTGTCGGACAGTGGTACAGATACGCAGTATTTT; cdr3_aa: CASSLSDSGTDTQYF
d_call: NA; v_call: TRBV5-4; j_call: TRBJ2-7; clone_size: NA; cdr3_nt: TGTGCCAGCAGCCCCGGGACAACGAATGGGATCGAGCAGTACTTC; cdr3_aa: CASSPGTTNGIEQYF
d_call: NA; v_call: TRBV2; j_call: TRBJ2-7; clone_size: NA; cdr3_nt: TGTGCCAGCACCGAAGGAGTGGTAGCGGTTCACGAGCAGTACTTC; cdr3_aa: CASTEGVVAVHEQYF
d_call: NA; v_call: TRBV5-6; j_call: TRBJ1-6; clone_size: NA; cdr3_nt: TGTGCCAGCAGCTTTGGACGCAGTAATTCACCCCTCCACTTT; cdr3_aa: CASSFGRSNSPLHF
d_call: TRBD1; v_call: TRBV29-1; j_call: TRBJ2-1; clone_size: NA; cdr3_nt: TGCAGCGTCGGGACAGTCTCCTACAATGAGCAGTTCTTC; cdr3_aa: CSVGTVSYNEQFF
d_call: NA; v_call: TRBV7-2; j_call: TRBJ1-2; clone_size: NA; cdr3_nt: TGTGCCAGCAGCTTAGGAGGGGCCTATGGCTACACCTTC; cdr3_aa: CASSLGGAYGYTF
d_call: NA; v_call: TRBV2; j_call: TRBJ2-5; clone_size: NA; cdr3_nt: TGTGCCAGCAGTGAAAGTCAGGGTGGGACCCAGTACTTC; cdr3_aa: CASSESQGGTQYF
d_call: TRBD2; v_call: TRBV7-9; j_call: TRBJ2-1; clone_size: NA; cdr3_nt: TGTGCCAGCAGCCCGGGACTAGCTATCTATGAGCAGTTCTTC; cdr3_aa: CASSPGLAIYEQFF
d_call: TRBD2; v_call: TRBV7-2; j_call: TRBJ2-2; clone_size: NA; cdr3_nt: TGTGCCAGCAGCTCCACAACTAGCGGGAGCTCCGGGGAGCTGTTTTTT; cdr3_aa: CASSSTTSGSSGELFF
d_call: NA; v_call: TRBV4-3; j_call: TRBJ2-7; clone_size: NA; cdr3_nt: TGCGCCAGCAGCCAAGAGATCGGCGGTTACGAGCAGTACTTC; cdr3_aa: CASSQEIGGYEQYF
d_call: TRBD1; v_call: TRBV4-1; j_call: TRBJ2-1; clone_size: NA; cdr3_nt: TGCGCCAGCAGCCAAGCCCCGACAGGGATATCCTACAATGAGCAGTTCTTC; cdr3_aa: CASSQAPTGISYNEQFF
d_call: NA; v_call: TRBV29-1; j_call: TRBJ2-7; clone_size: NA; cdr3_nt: TGCAGCGTTGGTGTAGCCACCTACGAGCAGTACTTC; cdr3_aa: CSVGVATYEQYF
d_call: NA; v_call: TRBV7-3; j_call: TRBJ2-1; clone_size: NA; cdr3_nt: TGTGCCAGCAGCTTTACGGGGGCTGGCGATGAGCAGTTCTTC; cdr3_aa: CASSFTGAGDEQFF
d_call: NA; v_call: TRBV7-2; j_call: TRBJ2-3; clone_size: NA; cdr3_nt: TGTGCCAGCAGCTTCGGATCCTGGAGTGCAGATACGCAGTATTTT; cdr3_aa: CASSFGSWSADTQYF
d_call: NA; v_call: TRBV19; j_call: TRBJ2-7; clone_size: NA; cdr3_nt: TGTGCCAGTAGTTATCCGGGGGCGGGTTTGTACGAGCAGTACTTC; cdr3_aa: CASSYPGAGLYEQYF
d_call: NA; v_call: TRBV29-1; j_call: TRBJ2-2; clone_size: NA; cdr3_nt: TGCAGCGCCAACAGGGATACCGGGGAGCTGTTTTTT; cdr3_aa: CSANRDTGELFF
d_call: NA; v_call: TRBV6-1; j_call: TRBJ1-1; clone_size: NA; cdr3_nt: TGTGCCACCTTATCATGGCAGTTACGCCCCGAAGCTTTCTTT; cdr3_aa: CATLSWQLRPEAFF
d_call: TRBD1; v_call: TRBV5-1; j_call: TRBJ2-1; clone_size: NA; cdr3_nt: TGCGCCAGCAGCTTTTCGGGACAGGGGTACAATGAGCAGTTCTTC; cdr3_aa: CASSFSGQGYNEQFF
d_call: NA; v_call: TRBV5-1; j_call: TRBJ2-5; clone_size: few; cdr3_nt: TGCGCCAGCAGCTTGGCAGGAATGGGACAAGAGACCCAGTACTTC; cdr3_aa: CASSLAGMGQETQYF
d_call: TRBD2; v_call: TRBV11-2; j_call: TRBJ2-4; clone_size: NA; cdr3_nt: TGTGCCAGCAGCTCATCCTCCGGGGGGTTCGCCAAAAACATTCAGTACTTC; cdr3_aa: CASSSSSGGFAKNIQYF
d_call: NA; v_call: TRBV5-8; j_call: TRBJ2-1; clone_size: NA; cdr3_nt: TGTGCCAGCAGTCGAGCCGGGGCCCGTTATGCGAATGAGCAGTTCTTC; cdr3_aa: CASSRAGARYANEQFF
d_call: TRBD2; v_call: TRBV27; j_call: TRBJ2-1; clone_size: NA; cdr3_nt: TGTGCCAGCCAACTAGCGGGGGGCTCGCGGAGAGAGCAGTTCTTC; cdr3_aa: CASQLAGGSRREQFF
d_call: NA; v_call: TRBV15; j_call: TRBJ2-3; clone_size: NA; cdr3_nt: TGTGCCACCTCCACGGGCCCCACAGATACGCAGTATTTT; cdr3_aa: CATSTGPTDTQYF
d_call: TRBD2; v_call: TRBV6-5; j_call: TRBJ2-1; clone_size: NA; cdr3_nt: TGTGCCAGCAGTTACTCGCGGGGGGGCTGGGATGAGCAGTTCTTC; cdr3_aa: CASSYSRGGWDEQFF
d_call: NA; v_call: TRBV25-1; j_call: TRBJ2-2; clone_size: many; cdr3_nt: TGTGCCAGCAGTGGGTACGCGGGGGCTACGAACACCGGGGAGCTGTTTTTT; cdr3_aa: CASSGYAGATNTGELFF
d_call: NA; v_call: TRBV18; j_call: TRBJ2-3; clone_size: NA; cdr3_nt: TGTGCCAGCTCCCTCTCGGGTGCGGCAGATACAGATACGCAGTATTTT; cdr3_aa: CASSLSGAADTDTQYF
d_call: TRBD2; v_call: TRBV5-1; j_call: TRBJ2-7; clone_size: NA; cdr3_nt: TGCGCCAGCAGCTTGGTTACTAGCGGGACTACCAGGAGCTCCTACGAGCAGTACTTC; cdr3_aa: CASSLVTSGTTRSSYEQYF
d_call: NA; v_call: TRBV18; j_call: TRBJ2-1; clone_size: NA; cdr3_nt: TGTGCCAGCTCACCACCGAACTCTAACAATGAGCAGTTCTTC; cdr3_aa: CASSPPNSNNEQFF
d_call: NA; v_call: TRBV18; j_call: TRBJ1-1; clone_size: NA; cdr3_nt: TGTGCCAGCTCACCATGGAGGGATAACACTGAAGCTTTCTTT; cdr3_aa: CASSPWRDNTEAFF
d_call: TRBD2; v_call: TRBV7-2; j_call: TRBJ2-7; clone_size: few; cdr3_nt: TGTGCCAGCAGCTCCCTAGCGGGAGTCCCCTACGAGCAGTACTTC; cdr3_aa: CASSSLAGVPYEQYF
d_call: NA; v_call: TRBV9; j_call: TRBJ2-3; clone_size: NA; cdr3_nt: TGTGCCAGCAGCGCCACTTCATCGGGTCGCACAGATACGCAGTATTTT; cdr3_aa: CASSATSSGRTDTQYF
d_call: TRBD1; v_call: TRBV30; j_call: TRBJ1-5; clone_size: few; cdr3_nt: TGTGCCTGGAAGGGACAGGGGGATCAGCCCCAGCATTTT; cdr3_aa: CAWKGQGDQPQHF
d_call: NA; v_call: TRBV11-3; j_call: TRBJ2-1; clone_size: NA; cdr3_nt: TGTGCCAGCAGCTTAGTGGGCCTCGGAGGTTCCTACAATGAGCAGTTCTTC; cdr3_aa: CASSLVGLGGSYNEQFF
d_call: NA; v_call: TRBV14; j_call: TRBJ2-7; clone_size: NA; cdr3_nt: TGTGCCAGCAGCCCCCAAGGGGTAAGCTACGAGCAGTACTTC; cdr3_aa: CASSPQGVSYEQYF
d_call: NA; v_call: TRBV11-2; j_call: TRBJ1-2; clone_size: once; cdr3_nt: TGTGCCAGCAGCTTCCGGGGGTGGGCCGGGGATGGCTACACCTTC; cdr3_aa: CASSFRGWAGDGYTF
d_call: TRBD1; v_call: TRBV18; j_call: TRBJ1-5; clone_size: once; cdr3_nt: TGTGCCACCTCCGCCGGGACAGGCTTTGATCAGCCCCAGCATTTT; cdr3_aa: CATSAGTGFDQPQHF
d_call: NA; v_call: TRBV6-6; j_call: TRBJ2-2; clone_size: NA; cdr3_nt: TGTGCCAGCAGCTCCGGGGGGCTTGGCACCGGGGAGCTGTTTTTT; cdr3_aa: CASSSGGLGTGELFF